A selection of T cell receptor beta chains follows, all from one sample in a study of blood T cells in healthy people across ages. One entry per CDR3 protein, called by TCRdb with MiXCR from the 5' RACE reads. The sample lists about 730,000 distinct CDR3 sequences, roughly 41% occurring once. Sequencing was carried out using blood. These receptors all stem from a woman aged 55-69 years in good health. Each CDR3 is given without its conserved first and last residue. Fields, in order: V gene, J gene, CDR3 protein.

>TRBV29-1|TRBJ1-2
SVRTGDGYGYT
>TRBV19|TRBJ2-7
ASSNRQGKGYEQY
>TRBV7-2|TRBJ2-7
ASSLAAGQGSYEQY
>TRBV29-1|TRBJ2-5
SAGTGQETQY
>TRBV20-1|TRBJ1-1
SARLGRTEAF
>TRBV6-6|TRBJ1-5
ASSKETGGSNQPQH
>TRBV30|TRBJ2-3
AWRMGLAGGDTQY
>TRBV30|TRBJ2-1
AWSLNSGVLSEQF
>TRBV20-1|TRBJ2-5
SASLYGLAGRQETQY
>TRBV12-3/TRBV12-4|TRBJ2-4
ASSLSGGSNIQY
>TRBV20-1|TRBJ2-4
SASTGLAETQY
>TRBV20-1|TRBJ2-5
SAPPWQGRQETQY
>TRBV4-2|TRBJ2-7
ASSQDGRGPSSYEQY
>TRBV5-6|TRBJ2-2
ASSLGGPMKSGELF
>TRBV5-5|TRBJ2-3
ASSWDRKTSGSTDTQY
>TRBV20-1|TRBJ2-3
SVPNLRSTDTQY
>TRBV5-1|TRBJ2-5
ASSFGGGSEETQY
>TRBV10-3|TRBJ2-7
AISDVLGPYNEQY
>TRBV27|TRBJ2-1
ASGRTSGIYNEQF
>TRBV6-2/TRBV6-3|TRBJ2-1
ASSSRTSGRTPWGNEQF
>TRBV20-1|TRBJ1-3
SALDASSGNTIY
>TRBV20-1|TRBJ2-5
SAPARPSQETQY
>TRBV14|TRBJ1-2
ASSQDTTNYGYT
>TRBV3-1|TRBJ1-2
ASKGADDYGYT
>TRBV10-2|TRBJ1-2
ASSDVGQGNGDYGYT
>TRBV6-1|TRBJ2-3
ASSEINTDTQY
>TRBV7-8|TRBJ1-5
ASSLRLEYSNQPQH
>TRBV18|-
ASSPPAGQGMINNEQY
>TRBV10-3|TRBJ1-5
ASGTDLGQPQH
>TRBV4-3|TRBJ1-2
ASSQQYDSGYGYT
>TRBV20-1|TRBJ1-1
SARDSGLGGFTEAF
>TRBV20-1|TRBJ1-2
SARGQGLGGGYT
>TRBV29-1|TRBJ2-3
SDLRQGQDTQY
>TRBV5-4|TRBJ2-7
ASRSTQSRDRATSCEQY
>TRBV7-7|TRBJ2-3
ASSLAGGARY
>TRBV20-1|TRBJ1-5
SAQDRVGQPQH
>TRBV30|TRBJ2-2
AWSMVYGELF
>TRBV12-3/TRBV12-4|TRBJ2-7
ASSQTRVGEQY
>TRBV7-2|TRBJ2-7
ASSLSGTQSYEQY
>TRBV2|TRBJ2-3
ASSEARSADTQY
>TRBV5-1|TRBJ1-2
ASSRDRGRDGCT
>TRBV29-1|TRBJ2-1
SVEVSTGEQF
>TRBV5-4|TRBJ2-5
ASSVSGSEETQY
>TRBV3-1|TRBJ2-5
ASSLKAVDETQY
>TRBV6-2/TRBV6-3|TRBJ2-4
ASSPLGLAKNIQY
>TRBV30|TRBJ2-5
AWSTTSGETQY
>TRBV7-2|TRBJ2-1
ASSLEDRDGNEQF
>TRBV6-2/TRBV6-3|TRBJ1-1
ASSYSRGQGDTEAF
>TRBV27|TRBJ2-5
ASSLTGGLGETQY
>TRBV6-2/TRBV6-3|TRBJ2-7
ASSSSHSFSYEQY